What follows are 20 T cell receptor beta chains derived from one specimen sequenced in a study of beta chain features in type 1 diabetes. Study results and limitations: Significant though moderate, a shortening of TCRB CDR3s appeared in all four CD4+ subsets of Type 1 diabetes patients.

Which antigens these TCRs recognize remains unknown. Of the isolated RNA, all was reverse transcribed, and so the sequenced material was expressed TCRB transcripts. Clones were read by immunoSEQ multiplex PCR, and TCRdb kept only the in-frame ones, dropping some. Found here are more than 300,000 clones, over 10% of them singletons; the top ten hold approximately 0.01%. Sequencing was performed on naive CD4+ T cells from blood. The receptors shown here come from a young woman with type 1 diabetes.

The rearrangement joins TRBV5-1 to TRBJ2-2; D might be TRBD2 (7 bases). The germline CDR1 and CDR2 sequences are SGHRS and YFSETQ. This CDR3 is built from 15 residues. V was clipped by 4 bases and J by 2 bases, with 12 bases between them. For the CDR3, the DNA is TGCGCCAGCAGCCTGTCGGGGGGCAACACCGGGGAGCTGTTTTTT. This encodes CASSLSGGNTGELFF.

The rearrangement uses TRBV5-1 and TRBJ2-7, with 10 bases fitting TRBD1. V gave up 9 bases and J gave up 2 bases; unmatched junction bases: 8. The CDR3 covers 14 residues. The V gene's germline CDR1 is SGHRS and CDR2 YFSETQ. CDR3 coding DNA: TGCGCCACCCGCCGGGACAGGGGAACCTACGAGCAGTACTTC. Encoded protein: CATRRDRGTYEQYF.

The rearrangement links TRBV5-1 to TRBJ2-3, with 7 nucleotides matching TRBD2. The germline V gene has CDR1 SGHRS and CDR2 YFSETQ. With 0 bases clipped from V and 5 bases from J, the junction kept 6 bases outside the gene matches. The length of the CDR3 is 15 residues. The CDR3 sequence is CASSLAGAGEDTQYF. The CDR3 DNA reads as TGCGCCAGCAGCTTGGCCGGGGCGGGAGAAGATACGCAGTATTTT.

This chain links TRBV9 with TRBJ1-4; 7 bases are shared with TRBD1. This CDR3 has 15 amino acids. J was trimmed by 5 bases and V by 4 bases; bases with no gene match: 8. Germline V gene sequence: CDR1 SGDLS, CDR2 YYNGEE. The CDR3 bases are TGTGCCAGCAGCCTGGACCCAGGGGGAAATGAAAAACTGTTTTTT. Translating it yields CASSLDPGGNEKLFF.

In nucleotides, the CDR3 is TGCAGTGCACCCAAGAGGCACGAGCAGTACTTC. Its translation is CSAPKRHEQYF. The chain combines TRBV20-1 with TRBJ2-7, with D hard to call. This CDR3 is 11 amino acids long. Trimming left V 6 bases short and J 5 bases short, with 11 bases between. Germline V gene lookup returns CDR1 DFQATT and CDR2 SNEGSKA (reference sequence).

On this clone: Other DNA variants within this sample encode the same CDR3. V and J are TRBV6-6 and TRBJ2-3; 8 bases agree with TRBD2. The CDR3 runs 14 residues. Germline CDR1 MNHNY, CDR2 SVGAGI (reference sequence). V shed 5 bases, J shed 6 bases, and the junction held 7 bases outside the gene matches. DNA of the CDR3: TGTGCCAGCAGTCGTACTAGCGGAACCGATACGCAGTATTTT. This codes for CASSRTSGTDTQYF.

The CDR3 region is CASSDPGQGAYEQYF. In DNA form, the CDR3 reads TGTGCCAGCAGCGATCCGGGACAGGGTGCCTACGAGCAGTACTTC. V usage is TRBV5-4 and J usage is TRBJ2-7; 9 nucleotides agree with TRBD1. This CDR3 spans 15 amino acids. Germline values: CDR1 SGHNT, CDR2 YYREEE (reference sequence). The ends lost 4 bases at V and 2 bases at J; junction bases unmatched: 7.

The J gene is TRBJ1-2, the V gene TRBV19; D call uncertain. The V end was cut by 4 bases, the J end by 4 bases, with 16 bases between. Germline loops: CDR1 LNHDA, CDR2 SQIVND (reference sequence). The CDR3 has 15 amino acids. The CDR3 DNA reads TGTGCCAGTAGTACGTCCGGGATCCACGTCTATGGCTACACCTTC. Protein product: CASSTSGIHVYGYTF.

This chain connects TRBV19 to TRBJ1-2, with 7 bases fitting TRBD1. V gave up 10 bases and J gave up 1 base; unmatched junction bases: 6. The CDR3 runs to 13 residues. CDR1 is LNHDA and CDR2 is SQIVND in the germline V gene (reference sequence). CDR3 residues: CATYRGSNYGYTF. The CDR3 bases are TGTGCCACCTACAGGGGAAGTAACTATGGCTACACCTTC. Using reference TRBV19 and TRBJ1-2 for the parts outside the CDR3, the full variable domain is DGGITQSPKYLFRKEGQNVTLSCEQNLNHDAMYWYRQDPGQGLRLIYYSQIVNDFQKGDIAEGYSVSREKKESFPLTVTSAQKNPTAFYLCATYRGSNYGYTFGSGTRLTVV.

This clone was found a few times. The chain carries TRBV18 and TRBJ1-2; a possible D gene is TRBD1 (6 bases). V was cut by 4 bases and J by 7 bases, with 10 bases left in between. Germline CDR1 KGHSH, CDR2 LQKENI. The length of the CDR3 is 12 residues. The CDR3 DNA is TGTGCCAGCTCACTACAGACAGGTGGCTACACCTTC. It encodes CASSLQTGGYTF. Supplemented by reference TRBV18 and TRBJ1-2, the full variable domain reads NAGVMQNPRHLVRRRGQEARLRCSPMKGHSHVYWYRQLPEEGLKFMVYLQKENIIDESGMPKERFSAEFPKEGPSILRIQQVVRGDSAAYFCASSLQTGGYTFGSGTRLTVV.

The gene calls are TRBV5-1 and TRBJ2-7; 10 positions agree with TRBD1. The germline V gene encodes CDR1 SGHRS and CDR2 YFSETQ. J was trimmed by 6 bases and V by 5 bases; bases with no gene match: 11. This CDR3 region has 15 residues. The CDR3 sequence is CASRPPGTGVTEQYF. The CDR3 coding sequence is TGCGCCAGCAGACCACCCGGGACAGGGGTTACCGAGCAGTACTTC.

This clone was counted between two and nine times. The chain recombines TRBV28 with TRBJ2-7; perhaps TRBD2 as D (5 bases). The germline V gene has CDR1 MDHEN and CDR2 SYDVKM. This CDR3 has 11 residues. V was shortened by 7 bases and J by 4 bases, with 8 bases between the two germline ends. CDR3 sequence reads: CASTEGYEQYF. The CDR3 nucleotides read TGTGCCAGCACTGAGGGTTACGAGCAGTACTTC.

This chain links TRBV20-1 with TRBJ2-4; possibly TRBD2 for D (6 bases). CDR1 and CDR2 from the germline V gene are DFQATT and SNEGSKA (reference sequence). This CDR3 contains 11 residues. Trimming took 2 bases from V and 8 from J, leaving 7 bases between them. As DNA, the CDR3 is TGCAGTGCTAGAACGGGGGACATTCAGTACTTC. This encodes CSARTGDIQYF.

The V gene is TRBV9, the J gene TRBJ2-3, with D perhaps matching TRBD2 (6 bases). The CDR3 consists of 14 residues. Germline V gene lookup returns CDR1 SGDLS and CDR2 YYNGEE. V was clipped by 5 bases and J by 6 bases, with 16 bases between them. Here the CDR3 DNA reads TGTGCCAGCAGTGCGGTGGGGAGGTGGGATACGCAGTATTTT. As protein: CASSAVGRWDTQYF.

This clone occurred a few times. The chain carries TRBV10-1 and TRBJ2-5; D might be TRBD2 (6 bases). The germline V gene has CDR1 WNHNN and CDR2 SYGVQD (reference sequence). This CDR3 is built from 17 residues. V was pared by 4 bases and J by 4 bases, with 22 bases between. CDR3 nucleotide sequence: TGCGCCAGCAGTGGGGCTGCCGGAGGGAGCCTAGGAGAGACCCAGTACTTC. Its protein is CASSGAAGGSLGETQYF.

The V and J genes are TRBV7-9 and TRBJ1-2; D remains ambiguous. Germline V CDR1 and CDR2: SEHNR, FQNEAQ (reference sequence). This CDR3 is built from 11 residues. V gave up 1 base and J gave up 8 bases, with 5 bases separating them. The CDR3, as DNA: TGTGCCAGCAGCTTAGGGGCCGGCTACACCTTC. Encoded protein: CASSLGAGYTF.

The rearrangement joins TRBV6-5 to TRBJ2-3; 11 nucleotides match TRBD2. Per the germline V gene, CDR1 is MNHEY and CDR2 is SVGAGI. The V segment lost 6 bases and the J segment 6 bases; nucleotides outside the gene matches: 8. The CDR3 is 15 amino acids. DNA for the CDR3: TGTGCCAGCAGCAGTAGCGGGAGGGCATGGGATACGCAGTATTTT. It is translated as CASSSSGRAWDTQYF.

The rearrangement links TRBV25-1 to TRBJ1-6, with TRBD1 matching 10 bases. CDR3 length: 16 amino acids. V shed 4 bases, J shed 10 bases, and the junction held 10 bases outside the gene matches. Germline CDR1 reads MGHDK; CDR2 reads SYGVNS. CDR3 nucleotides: TGTGCCAGCAGTGGTCGATTCGGGACAGGGGCATCACCCCTCCACTTT. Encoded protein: CASSGRFGTGASPLHF. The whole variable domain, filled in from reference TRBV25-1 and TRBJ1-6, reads EADIYQTPRYLVIGTGKKITLECSQTMGHDKMYWYQQDPGMELHLIHYSYGVNSTEKGDLSSESTVSRIRTEHFPLTLESARPSHTSQYLCASSGRFGTGASPLHFGNGTRLTVT.

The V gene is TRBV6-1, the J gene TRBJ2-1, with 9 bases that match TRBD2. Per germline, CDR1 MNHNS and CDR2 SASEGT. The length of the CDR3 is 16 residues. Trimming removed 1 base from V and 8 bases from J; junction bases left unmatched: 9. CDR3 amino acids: CASSEVPAGGPDEQFF. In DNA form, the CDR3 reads TGTGCCAGCAGTGAAGTACCAGCGGGGGGCCCCGATGAGCAGTTCTTC.

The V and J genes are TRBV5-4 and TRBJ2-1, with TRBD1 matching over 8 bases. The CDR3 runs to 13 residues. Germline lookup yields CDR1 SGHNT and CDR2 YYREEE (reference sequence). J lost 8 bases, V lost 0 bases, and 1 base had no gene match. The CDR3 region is CASSLEDRDEQFF. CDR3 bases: TGTGCCAGCAGCTTGGAGGACAGGGATGAGCAGTTCTTC. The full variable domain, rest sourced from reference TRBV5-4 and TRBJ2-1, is ETGVTQSPTHLIKTRGQQVTLRCSSQSGHNTVSWYQQALGQGPQFIFQYYREEENGRGNFPPRFSGLQFPNYSSELNVNALELDDSALYLCASSLEDRDEQFFGPGTRLTVL.